The entry below gives a single T cell receptor beta chain sequence along with its context. V lost 1 base and J lost 4, with 14 bases in between. Germline values: CDR1 LNHDA, CDR2 SQIVND (reference sequence). CDR3 length equals 16 residues. Each CDR3 protein is one row after TCRdb ran MiXCR on the 5' RACE reads. The sample has approximately 620,000 distinct CDR3 sequences, less than 10% seen once; the top ten hold approximately 0.94%. This entry belongs to a study of identical twins. The same sample was also studied in work on yellow fever vaccine responses in identical twins.

The chain has TRBV19 and TRBJ2-1; a possible D gene is TRBD2 (7 bases). The sequence was obtained from a woman between 18 and 29 years old in good health. The material sequenced was PBMCs. CDR3 DNA sequence: TGTGCCAGTAGTATAGGGGAGGGGGGGGGATACAATGAGCAGTTCTTC. Amino acid sequence: CASSIGEGGGYNEQFF.